This T cell receptor (beta chain) was captured by sequencing in a study of cytotoxic CD8 clonotypes in ibrutinib-treated CLL. On the study more broadly: Partial responses numbered roughly 25 and complete responses 2; after a median about 62 months, about 14 stayed remitted and approximately twelve progressed. Mean per-sample yields comprised about 280,000 productive templates and 75,000 to 95,000 productive rearrangements. Study-level points and caveats: The study found public clonotypes uncommon, contracting or stable on treatment.

Germline CDR1 SGHTA, CDR2 FQGNSA. The length of the CDR3 is 15 residues. The J segment lost 6 bases and the V segment lost 1 base, leaving 6 bases of the junction unmatched. Sequenced by immunoSEQ multiplex PCR; TCRdb stores in-frame clones only, minus some. The profile shows 45,000 or so clones, over 60% of them singletons. On this clone: Antigen: not known.

Material: PBMCs, obtained after 12 months of ibrutinib treatment. This receptor was identified in a human donor with chronic lymphocytic leukemia. V and J are TRBV7-2 and TRBJ2-5; 9 nucleotides match TRBD2. Here the CDR3 reads CASSLDSGSSKTQYF. Here the CDR3 DNA reads TGTGCCAGCAGCTTAGATAGCGGGAGTAGTAAGACCCAGTACTTC.